The text below deals with one T cell receptor (beta chain). This sample is drawn from a study of CD8 T cells in Susac syndrome. A quantity of roughly 0.5 to 1 ug RNA underwent reverse transcription using random hexamers. TCRdb independently ran MiXCR on the immunoSEQ multiplex PCR reads; one entry per CDR3 protein. The table lists approximately 150,000 distinct CDR3 sequences, around 94% of them singletons. The CDR3 is 15 residues long. CDR1 is DFQATT and CDR2 is SNEGSKA in the germline V gene (reference sequence). Germline trimming cut 3 bases from V and 8 bases from J; bases unmatched to any gene: 12.

The clonotype was recovered from a human donor in good health. Source material: CD4+ T cells from PBMCs. This chain links TRBV20-1 with TRBJ1-5; 8 bases map to TRBD1. The CDR3: CSASETGTGAKPQHF. The CDR3 DNA follows: TGCAGTGCTAGTGAAACCGGGACAGGAGCGAAGCCCCAGCATTTT.